One and the same sample provided the 16 T cell receptor beta chains below, sequenced in a study of T cells in localized non-small cell lung cancer (dated by TCRdb to the early 2020s). The library relied on the immunoSEQ multiplex PCR assay. Sourced from immuneACCESS, this table was stored by TCRdb with only in-frame sequences that have V and J called. A share of the clones is absent; for the studies checked, an unresolved V gene accounts for under half, and the remainder has no known explanation. The sample data list roughly 3,100 clones, and 29% of these were observed just once. Jointly, the top ten make up 8.5% to 10% of the sample. Sequencing used lung tumor tissue, obtained before any cancer treatment. All receptors derive from a man aged 35 to 69 with stage I lung adenocarcinoma.

By frequency in the sample, this clone is medium-sized (0.01 to 0.1%). The chain combines TRBV6-8 with TRBJ2-7; 12 bases fit TRBD2. The CDR3 is 16 amino acids. Germline V lookup: CDR1 MNHGY, CDR2 SAAAGT. Unmatched junction bases numbered 7, after V lost 5 bases and J lost 2 bases. CDR3 DNA: TGTGCCAGCAGTACCCGGACTAGCGGGGCCCCCTACGAGCAGTACTTC. This translates into CASSTRTSGAPYEQYF.

This chain joins TRBV6-8 and TRBJ2-5; D is perhaps TRBD2 (6 bases). The germline V gene encodes CDR1 MNHGY and CDR2 SAAAGT. V dropped 6 bases and J dropped 5 bases, with 19 bases sitting between them. The CDR3 contains 15 residues. DNA for the CDR3: TGTGCCAGCAGCCTTGGGATTAAGGAGGGGGAGACCCAGTACTTC. Protein: CASSLGIKEGETQYF.

The CDR3 DNA sequence: TGTGCCAGTAGTATTGTTTTCGGCTTCTCTGGAAACACCATATATTTT. Its protein is CASSIVFGFSGNTIYF. This rearrangement joins TRBV19 to TRBJ1-3; D remains ambiguous. Germline V CDR1 and CDR2: LNHDA, SQIVND (reference sequence). With 3 bases removed from V and 0 bases from J, the gap between germline ends came to 12 bases. The CDR3 is made up of 16 amino acids.

The chain carries TRBV9 and TRBJ2-7; TRBD1 aligns across 11 bases. Trimming took 9 bases from V and 7 from J; bases not matched to a gene: 9. CDR3 length: 13 residues. Germline V gives CDR1 SGDLS, CDR2 YYNGEE. The CDR3 reads CAIDGQGAYEQYF. CDR3 coding DNA: TGTGCCATCGACGGACAGGGGGCATATGAGCAGTACTTC.

This chain joins TRBV30 and TRBJ1-1, with TRBD1 as a possible D gene (5 bases). V was pared by 0 bases and J by 5 bases, with 10 bases between. The CDR3 length is 13 residues. Per germline, CDR1 GTSNPN and CDR2 SVGIG (reference sequence). CDR3 sequence reads: CAWSVPGRTEAFF. CDR3 bases: TGTGCCTGGAGTGTGCCAGGGCGTACTGAAGCTTTCTTT. The full variable domain, with the rest looked up from reference TRBV30 and TRBJ1-1, is SQTIHQWPATLVQPVGSPLSLECTVEGTSNPNLYWYRQAAGRGLQLLFYSVGIGQISSEVPQNLSASRPQDRQFILSSKKLLLSDSGFYLCAWSVPGRTEAFFGQGTRLTVV.

The rearrangement joins TRBV29-1 to TRBJ2-7; TRBD1 aligns across 8 bases. Germline-derived CDR1 and CDR2 are SQVTM and ANQGSEA. The CDR3 has 13 amino acids. V gave up 4 bases and J gave up 3 bases; unmatched junction bases: 5. CDR3 loop: CSVAEDRGYEQYF. The CDR3 coding sequence is TGCAGCGTTGCTGAAGACAGGGGCTACGAGCAGTACTTC.

In this sample, this clone is medium-sized. The chain has TRBV9 and TRBJ2-5; D is undetermined. Germline loops: CDR1 SGDLS, CDR2 YYNGEE. CDR3 length: 15 amino acids. V lost 0 bases and J 0 bases, leaving 9 bases between the germline ends. CDR3 region: CASSVGRADQETQYF. In DNA form, the CDR3 reads TGTGCCAGCAGCGTAGGGAGAGCAGACCAAGAGACCCAGTACTTC. The full variable domain, with the rest looked up from reference TRBV9 and TRBJ2-5, is DSGVTQTPKHLITATGQRVTLRCSPRSGDLSVYWYQQSLDQGLQFLIQYYNGEERAKGNILERFSAQQFPDLHSELNLSSLELGDSALYFCASSVGRADQETQYFGPGTRLLVL.

This clone is medium-sized within its sample. CDR3 bases: TGTGCCAGCAGTGAAGCGGCTAGCTTTGGGGCAGATGAGCAGTTCTTC. Protein product: CASSEAASFGADEQFF. The rearrangement links TRBV6-1 to TRBJ2-1; D assignment may be TRBD1 or TRBD2 (5 bases each). The CDR3 is made up of 16 amino acids. Deletions cut 0 bases from V and 8 bases from J, with 17 bases between. Germline V gene lookup returns CDR1 MNHNS and CDR2 SASEGT.

This clone is medium-sized by share. This chain links TRBV9 with TRBJ2-6; D tentatively fits TRBD1 or TRBD2 (5 bases each). With 5 bases removed from V and 0 bases from J, the gap between germline ends came to 6 bases. The CDR3 has 14 amino acids. Germline V gene lookup returns CDR1 SGDLS and CDR2 YYNGEE. The CDR3 reads CASSGGSGANVLTF. The CDR3 DNA sequence: TGTGCCAGCAGTGGGGGCTCTGGGGCCAACGTCCTGACTTTC. Supplemented by reference TRBV9 and TRBJ2-6, the full variable domain reads DSGVTQTPKHLITATGQRVTLRCSPRSGDLSVYWYQQSLDQGLQFLIQYYNGEERAKGNILERFSAQQFPDLHSELNLSSLELGDSALYFCASSGGSGANVLTFGAGSRLTVL.

The rearrangement joins TRBV5-1 to TRBJ1-1; D is ambiguous. Germline CDR1 and CDR2: SGHRS and YFSETQ. This CDR3 spans 15 amino acids. Deletions cut 0 bases from V and 0 bases from J, with 9 bases between. In DNA, the CDR3 is TGCGCCAGCAGCTTGGGCTCGACATTGAACACTGAAGCTTTCTTT. This gives the protein CASSLGSTLNTEAFF.

This clone appeared a few times. The rearrangement links TRBV9 to TRBJ2-5; the match to TRBD2 covers 12 bases. The CDR3 spans 15 residues. In germline, CDR1 is SGDLS, CDR2 YYNGEE. With 0 bases clipped from V and 4 bases from J, the junction kept 1 base outside the gene matches. As DNA, the CDR3 is TGTGCCAGCAGCGTAGCTAGCGGGGGGGCAGAGACCCAGTACTTC. The encoded protein is CASSVASGGAETQYF.

This clone came up a few times. The V and J genes are TRBV19 and TRBJ2-3; 10 bases agree with TRBD1. J was trimmed by 4 bases and V by 5 bases; bases with no gene match: 3. CDR1 LNHDA and CDR2 SQIVND come from the germline V gene (reference sequence). The CDR3 covers 14 residues. The CDR3 loop is CASSFGQGADTQYF. In DNA form, the CDR3 reads TGTGCCAGTAGTTTTGGACAGGGGGCAGATACGCAGTATTTT.

The genes are TRBV6-4 and TRBJ1-3, with D perhaps TRBD1 (5 bases). The CDR3 length is 11 residues. V lost 10 bases, J lost 8 bases, and 12 bases lay in between. Per the germline V gene, CDR1 is MRHNA and CDR2 is SNTAGT. This chain's CDR3 is CAIRAEDTIYF. CDR3 in DNA: TGTGCCATCAGGGCTGAGGACACCATATATTTT.

The sample holds a few counts of this clone. This sequence joins TRBV6-8 and TRBJ2-3; D is ambiguous. The germline V gene has CDR1 MNHGY and CDR2 SAAAGT. The CDR3 runs 14 residues. V was trimmed by 2 bases and J by 1 base, leaving 7 bases between them. The CDR3 region has the DNA TGTGCCAGCAGTTACCCCCGAGGCACAGATACGCAGTATTTT. Its protein is CASSYPRGTDTQYF.

This clone was observed a handful of times. V is TRBV1 and J is TRBJ1-5. TRBV1 is recorded as a pseudogene. This CDR3 region has 16 residues. CDR3 DNA sequence: TGCGCCAGCAGCCAAGTTTTCGGGGGTCGGGATCAGCCCCAGCATTTT. Protein sequence: CASSQVFGGRDQPQHF.

The rearrangement links TRBV19 to TRBJ1-1; D is perhaps TRBD1 (6 bases). The CDR3 sequence is 12 residues long. V lost 8 bases and J 7 bases, leaving 14 bases between the germline ends. CDR1 and CDR2 (germline): LNHDA, SQIVND (reference sequence). The CDR3 DNA follows: TGTGCCAGTTACCGGGACACCTTTGAAGCTTTCTTT. This sequence encodes CASYRDTFEAFF.